This note documents a single T cell receptor beta chain sequence. This clonotype has ten or more counts. This clone's antigen is unknown. At one of its ends the junction is not consistent with the germline gene, which may arise from a read error. The sample originates from a study of T cells in Graves' hyperthyroidism and ophthalmopathy (dated by TCRdb to between 2018 and 2021). At the level of the whole study: Peripheral blood samples were taken at initial diagnosis, before any treatment was given. TCR V-J signatures able to tell the groups apart were searched for in a discovery cohort of approximately 95 patients, of whom more than 40 had Graves' ophthalmopathy and 55 to 60 had stable Graves' hyperthyroidism. Prospective prediction of ophthalmopathy was tested in an independent validation cohort of approximately 19 hyperthyroidism patients and 17 patients who later progressed to ophthalmopathy. The roughly 100 discovery patients were divided at random into training and test sets in a 7:3 ratio. In roughly six Graves' hyperthyroidism patients, the study also compared T-cell repertoires from thyroid tissue with T-cell repertoires from blood. After sampling, hyperthyroidism patients received methimazole starting at 30 mg daily, and ophthalmopathy patients received high-dose intravenous methylprednisolone. According to the paper, TCR Vbeta CDR3 sequencing was carried out on approximately 140 peripheral blood samples, which came from more than 40 ophthalmopathy, around 74 hyperthyroidism and some 17 progressor patients. What the work shows at the level of the full study, not this receptor alone: In validation, progression to ophthalmopathy was predicted by the model with roughly 69% sensitivity and 72.22% specificity, a median of approximately 6.5 months before onset. Blood samples also contained most of the expanded thyroid clonotypes (frequency above 0.001), which suggests that blood repertoires may reflect thyroid immune responses. Sample size was not statistically predetermined, and investigators were not blinded to group allocation. In cross-validation, a model built on a 13 V-J signature told ophthalmopathy apart from stable hyperthyroidism with approximately 91% sensitivity and roughly 83% specificity, and in testing the same model reached 80%/75%.

The germline V gene (reference sequence) gives CDR1 as DFQATT and CDR2 as SNEGSKA. The CDR3 numbers 11 residues from cysteine through phenylalanine. Only CDR3 DNA remains: 33 bases, in frame from the first base. Amplification of TCR beta CDR3 regions was carried out from RNA transcripts. For the first round of RT-PCR on the TCR CDR3, the HTBI primer set was used together with the Qiagen OneStep RT-PCR kit. The libraries were constructed in a second round of multiplex PCR and then size-selected and purified. Sequencing of the libraries was done on an Illumina HiSeq2000 using paired-end 100 bp reads. From the authors' description of their analysis: Raw data were processed with SOAPnuke, discarding reads with adapters, uncalled bases, mean Phred below 15, or no exact constant-primer or identifier match. COPE v1.2.5 was used to merge high-quality paired reads, and clonotypes were defined as unique nucleotide sequences. MiTCR v1.1 was used to align the clonotypes against IMGT TRBV, TRBD and TRBJ reference segments. The analysis was restricted to V-J combinations with a frequency above 0.0001, which together covered about 99% of the repertoires. The TCS score was defined as F50 (clonal expansion) divided by E x V (chaos), with BLOSUM62-based TCRdist calculated between CDR3 peptides within each V-J. Welch's t-statistics and random forest reduced roughly 500 V-J features to 13, which were used in a naive Bayes classifier (R e1071). The Morisita-Horn index was used to measure how similar the thyroid and blood repertoires were. TCRdb reworked the public reads: Q25 trimming with fastp, MiXCR clone assembly, productive beta chains retained. Duplicate CDR3 protein sequences are folded into a single record with the most common DNA and genes. None of the V and J calls come from the authors' own analysis; TCRdb made them. This sample holds hundreds of thousands of distinct CDR3 sequences; roughly 40% were observed only once. Over 8% of the sample belongs to the ten largest clones.

A patient counted as having stable Graves' hyperthyroidism if no progression to ophthalmopathy occurred over 18 months of follow-up. Hyperthyroidism patients were newly diagnosed, with disease duration under 2 months, and aged 18 to 65 years. The study excluded patients with uncontrolled infections, other autoimmune diseases, pregnancy or lactation. Clinical symptoms, serum thyroxine and TRAb, thyroid ultrasound, and orbital computed tomography formed the basis for the diagnoses. PBMCs were separated from under 12 ml of fresh peripheral blood using Ficoll-Paque density gradient centrifugation. Total RNA was extracted with Trizol reagent, and quality was checked on an Agilent 2100 Bioanalyzer.

The receptor chain draws on TRBV20-1 and TRBJ1-1, with the D gene call left open. Sequences were obtained from blood. The TCR was taken from a man aged 18 to 35 with Graves' hyperthyroidism. The CDR3 amino acid sequence is: CSANLDTEAFF. The nucleotides read TGCAGTGCCAACTTAGACACCGAAGCTTTCTTT.